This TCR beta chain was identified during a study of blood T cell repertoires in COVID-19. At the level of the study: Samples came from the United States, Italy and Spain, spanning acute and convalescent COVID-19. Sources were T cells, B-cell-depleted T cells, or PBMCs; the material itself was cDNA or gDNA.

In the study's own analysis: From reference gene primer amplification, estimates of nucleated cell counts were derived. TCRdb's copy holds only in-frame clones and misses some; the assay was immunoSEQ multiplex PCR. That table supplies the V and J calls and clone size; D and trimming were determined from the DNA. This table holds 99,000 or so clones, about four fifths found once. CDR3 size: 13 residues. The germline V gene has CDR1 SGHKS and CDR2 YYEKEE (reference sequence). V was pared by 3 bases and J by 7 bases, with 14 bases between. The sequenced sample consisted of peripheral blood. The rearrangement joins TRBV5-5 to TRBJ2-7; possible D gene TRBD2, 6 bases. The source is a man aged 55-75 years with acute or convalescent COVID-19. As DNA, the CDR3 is TGTGCCAGCAGCTCCTTGGGGGGAGGTGAGCAGTACGTC. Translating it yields CASSSLGGGEQYV.